This record looks at one T cell receptor beta chain sequence and its context. The clone's antigen remains unknown. A read error is likely here: a far larger clone is one base away. Donors were healthy HIV-negative adults with no recently reported acute infections or vaccinations. All donors were Caucasian adults living in Nashville, Tennessee, USA. CD4+ T cells were enriched by magnetic negative selection, after which naive cells were positively selected on CD45RA and the negative fraction was taken as the memory subset. Blood was collected by leukapheresis, and PBMCs were isolated by Ficoll-Histopaque density gradient centrifugation and then cryopreserved in liquid nitrogen vapor phase. Purity and quantity of every magnetically sorted T cell population were checked by analytical flow cytometry. Genomic DNA was isolated from every sorted fraction and measured by UV absorbance on a Nanodrop 2000c.

This sample stems from a study of shared clonotypes between healthy human individuals (dated by TCRdb to about 2020). About the study as a whole: The cohort included a few men and a couple of women between 18 and 49 years of age. Libraries were prepared and TCR repertoires were sequenced by different laboratories using diverse techniques, in order to increase sequencing depth and limit assay-specific biases. The study deeply sequenced blood TCR repertoires of five healthy adults to estimate repertoire size and the extent of clonotype sharing between individuals. For each donor, three plates each were used for CD4 naive and CD4 memory, two plates were used for CD8 naive, and one plate was used for CD8 memory. Per donor, leukapheresis produced somewhere between about 0.85 and 9.5 billion PBMCs. Overall study outcomes, separate from this receptor: Incomplete sequencing was indicated by rarefaction of sorted-subset datasets, despite the large sequencing depth. Because the study included a small number of donors, the genetic and exposure-history diversity represented was limited. Only blood was sampled, and tissue TCR repertoires likely differ from those in blood. Naive subsets generally had larger estimated clonotype richness than memory subsets did. Around 5% of naive CD4, around 3.5% of naive CD8, roughly 2.5% of memory CD4, and more than 0.35% of memory CD8 clonotypes were shared across a few donors. Clonotypes shared by all four sorted-subset donors showed higher generation probabilities than non-shared clonotypes. Pairwise subsampling indicated that sequencing depth was expected to affect the degree of clonotype sharing among donors.

TCR CDR3 regions were amplified from genomic DNA by multiplex PCR using the deep immunoSEQ assay. Extracted genomic DNA from each cell subset was spread evenly across all wells of several immunoSEQ 96-well plates, with each plate serving as a replicate. Each replicate PCR for sorted subsets received approximately 200 ng genomic DNA, equal to roughly 29,000 T cell genomes. The purified libraries were quantified using a Qubit 3.0 fluorometer, sized with a Bioanalyzer 2100, and then quantified again using the KAPA Library Quantification kit. A separate single-read 150-cycle Illumina NextSeq 550 flow cell was used to sequence each immunoSEQ 96-well plate. Regarding the original processing steps: The immunoSEQ output contained only junctional sequences without quality scores, so filtering could not match that applied to full-length reads. To assign V/J genes and CDR3, sequences were annotated using PyIR, a Python wrapper for IgBLAST v1.9, with IMGT germline references. Reads were filtered out if the reads had weak V/J assignments (E-value above 1e-6), no CDR3, stop codons, out-of-frame junctions, or ambiguous translated residues. V3J clonotypes were defined as sequences sharing an identical inferred V gene, J gene, and CDR3 amino acid sequence. Percentage overlap between repertoires was calculated by dividing the number of shared unique clonotypes by the size of the smaller repertoire. Three approaches were used to assess repertoire richness: RTK rarefaction, the Chao1 estimator, and Recon v2.1 estimates of unobserved clonotypes. Generation probabilities for all TCRbeta clonotypes obtained by the gDNA method from a handful of donors were computed using OLGA. This immuneACCESS table, as held by TCRdb, lists in-frame sequences with V and J called but not all clones. Of the missing ones, under half trace to an unresolved V gene in checked studies; the others have no known cause. V and J calls and clone size are those listed in that table; D and trimming were worked out from the DNA. This sample holds some 1 million clones; around 75% were observed only once. Together, the top ten hold approximately 1.5% of the sample.

The CDR3 covers 12 residues, taking in both the cysteine and the phenylalanine. The sequence is cut down to CDR3 DNA, 36 bases in frame from base 1. The germline V gene (reference sequence) provides CDR1 SEHNR and CDR2 FQNEAQ. V loses 4 bases of germline sequence and J loses 3 bases, and the interval between the two ends is 4 bases. This receptor was identified in a man younger than 30 in good health. Sequencing used memory CD4+ T cells sorted from blood. Taken with the paper, the label for cell subset or site translates to: CD45RA-negative fraction. The rearrangement joined TRBV7-9 to TRBJ1-5; the D gene lacks a confident call. In nucleotide form, the sequence is TGTGCCAGCAGCTACGACAATCAGCCCCAGCATTTT. Its coded protein is CASSYDNQPQHF. The reference TRBV7-9 and TRBJ1-5 proteins fill in what lies around the CDR3, so the full variable domain reads DTGVSQNPRHKITKRGQNVTFRCDPISEHNRLYWYRQTLGQGPEFLTYFQNEAQLEKSRLLSDRFSAERPKGSFSTLEIQRTEQGDSAMYLCASSYDNQPQHFGDGTRLSIL.